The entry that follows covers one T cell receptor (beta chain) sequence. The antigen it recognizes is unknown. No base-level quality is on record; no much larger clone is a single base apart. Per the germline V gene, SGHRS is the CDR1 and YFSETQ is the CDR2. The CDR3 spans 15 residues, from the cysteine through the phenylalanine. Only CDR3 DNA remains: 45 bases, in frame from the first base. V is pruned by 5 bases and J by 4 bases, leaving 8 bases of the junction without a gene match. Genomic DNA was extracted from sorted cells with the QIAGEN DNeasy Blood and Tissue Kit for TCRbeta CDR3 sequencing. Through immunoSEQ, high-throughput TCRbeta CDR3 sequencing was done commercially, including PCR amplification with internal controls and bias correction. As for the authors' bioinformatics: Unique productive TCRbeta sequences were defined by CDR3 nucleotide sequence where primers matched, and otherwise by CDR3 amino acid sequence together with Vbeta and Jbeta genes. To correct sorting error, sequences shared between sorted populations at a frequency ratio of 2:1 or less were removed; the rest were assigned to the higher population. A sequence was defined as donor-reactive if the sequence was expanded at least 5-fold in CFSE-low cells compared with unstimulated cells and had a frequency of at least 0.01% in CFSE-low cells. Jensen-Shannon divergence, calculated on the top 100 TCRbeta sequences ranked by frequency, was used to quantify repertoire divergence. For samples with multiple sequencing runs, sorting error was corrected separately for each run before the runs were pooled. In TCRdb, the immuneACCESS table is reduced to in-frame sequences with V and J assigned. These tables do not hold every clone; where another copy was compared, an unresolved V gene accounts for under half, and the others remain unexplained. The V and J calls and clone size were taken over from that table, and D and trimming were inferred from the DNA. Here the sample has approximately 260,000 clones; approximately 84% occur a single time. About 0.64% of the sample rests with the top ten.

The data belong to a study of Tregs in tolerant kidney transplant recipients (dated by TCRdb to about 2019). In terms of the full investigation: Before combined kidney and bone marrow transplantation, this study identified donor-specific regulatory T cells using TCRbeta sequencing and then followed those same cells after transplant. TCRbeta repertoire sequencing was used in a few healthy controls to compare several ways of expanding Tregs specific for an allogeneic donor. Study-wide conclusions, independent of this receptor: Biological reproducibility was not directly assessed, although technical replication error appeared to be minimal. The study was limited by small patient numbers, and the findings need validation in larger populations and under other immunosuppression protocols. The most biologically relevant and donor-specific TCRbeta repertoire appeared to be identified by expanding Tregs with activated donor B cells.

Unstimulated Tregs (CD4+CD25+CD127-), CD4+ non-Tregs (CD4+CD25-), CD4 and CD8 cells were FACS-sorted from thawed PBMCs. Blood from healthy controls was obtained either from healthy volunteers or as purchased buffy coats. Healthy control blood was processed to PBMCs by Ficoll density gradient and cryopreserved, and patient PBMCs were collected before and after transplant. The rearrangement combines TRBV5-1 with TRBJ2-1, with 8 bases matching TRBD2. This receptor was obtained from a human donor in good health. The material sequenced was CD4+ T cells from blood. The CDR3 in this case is CASSSQREKYNEQFF. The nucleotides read TGCGCCAGCAGTTCCCAGCGGGAGAAATACAATGAGCAGTTCTTC.